These 14 T cell receptor beta chains were all obtained from the same sample, sequenced in a study of blood T cells in healthy people across ages. Primers used in a second PCR of roughly 6 to 11 cycles were a sample-barcoded 5' primer and a J-beta primer mix. In TCRdb, the 5' RACE reads were re-called with MiXCR into one record per CDR3 protein. The sample holds 650,000 to 800,000 distinct CDR3 sequences; roughly 44% are singletons and the top ten take roughly 19%. Sequencing input: blood. The origin of the receptors is a man in his 60s in good health.

This clonotype was seen a handful of times. The chain links TRBV6-5 to TRBJ2-3; 8 bases agree with TRBD2. The CDR3 extends over 15 amino acids. V was pared by 5 bases and J by 2 bases, with 6 bases of the junction left unmatched. In germline, CDR1 is MNHEY, CDR2 SVGAGI. DNA of the CDR3: TGTGCCAGCAGTACAGCGGGGGCAGACACAGATACGCAGTATTTT. Translation: CASSTAGADTDTQYF.

The J gene is TRBJ2-5, the V gene TRBV29-1; D gene ambiguous. The CDR3 covers 14 residues. Per germline, CDR1 SQVTM and CDR2 ANQGSEA. V was shortened by 0 bases and J by 6 bases, with 14 bases between the two germline ends. The CDR3 region is CSVEDVKGWKTQYF. CDR3 coding DNA: TGCAGCGTTGAAGATGTGAAAGGGTGGAAGACCCAGTACTTC.

The chain has TRBV29-1 and TRBJ2-3; a weak D match, TRBD1 (6 bases). The CDR3 has 13 residues. V lost 4 bases to trimming and J lost 6 bases, with 14 bases between them. Germline V lookup: CDR1 SQVTM, CDR2 ANQGSEA. The CDR3 DNA sequence: TGCAGCGTTGCTACAGGGTTTTGGGATACGCAGTATTTT. Its protein is CSVATGFWDTQYF.

This clonotype has a handful of counts. The chain links TRBV6-2 or TRBV6-3 to TRBJ2-7; D unresolved. Germline V gene lookup returns CDR1 MNHEY and CDR2 SVGEGT. V dropped 2 bases and J dropped 0 bases, with 11 bases sitting between them. The length of the CDR3 is 15 residues. In nucleotides, the CDR3 is TGTGCCAGCAGTTACAAAGGACGGAGCTCCTACGAGCAGTACTTC. This codes for CASSYKGRSSYEQYF.

This clonotype was detected only once. This rearrangement joins TRBV9 to TRBJ2-5, with D unclear. The length of the CDR3 is 14 residues. Germline V gene lookup returns CDR1 SGDLS and CDR2 YYNGEE. Trimming stripped 0 bases from V and 0 bases from J, with 6 bases between. Here the CDR3 reads CASSVGSYQETQYF. DNA for the CDR3: TGTGCCAGCAGCGTAGGTTCGTACCAAGAGACCCAGTACTTC.

The chain combines TRBV29-1 with TRBJ2-1; D is perhaps TRBD1 or TRBD2 (5 bases each). Germline values: CDR1 SQVTM, CDR2 ANQGSEA. The CDR3 has 14 residues. Trimming shortened V by 6 bases and J by 1 base, and 13 bases separated the two germline ends. CDR3 sequence reads: CSVPGTESYNEQFF. The CDR3 DNA follows: TGCAGCGTCCCCGGGACCGAATCCTACAATGAGCAGTTCTTC.

The rearrangement joins TRBV18 to TRBJ1-6, with a weak D call TRBD1 (5 bases). This CDR3 is 14 amino acids long. V was clipped by 4 bases and J by 3 bases, with 7 bases between them. Germline loops: CDR1 KGHSH, CDR2 LQKENI. This CDR3 is CASSRDGYNSPLHF. The CDR3 DNA follows: TGTGCCAGCTCACGGGACGGCTATAATTCACCCCTCCACTTT. The full variable domain, rest sourced from reference TRBV18 and TRBJ1-6, is NAGVMQNPRHLVRRRGQEARLRCSPMKGHSHVYWYRQLPEEGLKFMVYLQKENIIDESGMPKERFSAEFPKEGPSILRIQQVVRGDSAAYFCASSRDGYNSPLHFGNGTRLTVT.

The chain recombines TRBV6-6 with TRBJ2-4, with 8 bases matching TRBD1. The CDR3 length is 13 residues. Per the germline V gene, CDR1 is MNHNY and CDR2 is SVGAGI (reference sequence). V dropped 6 bases and J dropped 13; count of bases not matched to a gene: 11. The chain's CDR3 is CASSHVPGQEQYF. CDR3 bases: TGTGCCAGCAGCCACGTACCGGGACAGGAGCAGTACTTC.

Note on this clonotype: An end of the junction does not agree with germline; a read error may underlie this. The rearrangement uses TRBV12-3 or TRBV12-4 and TRBJ2-3; D ambiguous. The CDR3 extends over 12 amino acids. The CDR3 here is CASTLNSDTRYF. The DNA for the CDR3 is TGTGCCAGCACCTTAAACTCGGATACGCGGTATTTT.

In this sample, this clonotype turned up many times. The V call is TRBV12-3 or TRBV12-4, the J call TRBJ2-7, with D possibly being TRBD1 (7 bases). The V gene lost 3 bases and the J gene lost 0 bases, with 12 bases spanning the gap. The CDR3 is 15 residues long. CDR3 sequence (DNA): TGTGCCAGCAGTTTCTCAGGGGGAGGCTCCTACGAGCAGTACTTC. As protein: CASSFSGGGSYEQYF.

The CDR3 spells CASSLNLAGQGTQYF. Written as DNA, the CDR3 is TGTGCCAGCAGCCTTAACCTAGCGGGGCAGGGGACCCAGTACTTC. The V and J genes are TRBV7-9 and TRBJ2-5; 9 bases match TRBD2. In germline, CDR1 is SEHNR, CDR2 FQNEAQ (reference sequence). V trimming: 5 bases; J trimming: 7 bases; junction bases outside the gene matches: 11. The CDR3 extends over 15 amino acids.

This clonotype was detected only once. V gene TRBV5-1 combines with J gene TRBJ1-1; tentative D call: TRBD1 (5 bases). Germline V gene data show CDR1 as SGHRS and CDR2 as YFSETQ. The CDR3 contains 15 residues. V gave up 6 bases and J gave up 1 base, with 16 bases separating them. CDR3 DNA: TGCGCCAGCAAACTAACCGTGGGGCCGAACACTGAAGCTTTCTTT. Translation gives CASKLTVGPNTEAFF.

This clonotype has only one observation. V and J are TRBV10-3 and TRBJ2-4; 7 bases agree with TRBD1. The J call may be incorrect, as the DNA end agrees better with TRBJ2-7. This CDR3 comprises 11 residues. Per the germline V gene, CDR1 is ENHRY and CDR2 is SYGVKD. This chain's CDR3 is CAISGTDEQYF. CDR3 in DNA: TGTGCCATCAGCGGGACAGACGAGCAGTACTTC.

As DNA, the CDR3 is TGTGCCAGCAGACCTGGACAGTACCAAGAGACCCAGTACTTC. Translating gives CASRPGQYQETQYF. The chain employs TRBV12-3 or TRBV12-4 and TRBJ2-5; the D gene is possibly TRBD1 (6 bases). CDR3 length equals 14 residues. Trimming left V 6 bases short and J 0 bases short, with 11 bases between.